The 21 T cell receptor beta chains below all came from one sample that was sequenced in a study of T-cell reconstitution after alpha-beta-depleted transplantation in children. Construction of the TCRbeta library involved unique molecular identifiers. TCRdb redid the calling of the PCR reads with MiXCR, one entry per CDR3 protein. The sample includes 60,000 to 85,000 distinct CDR3 sequences, 15% to 20% of them seen just once. The sequences come from PBMCs, mostly from graft donor cells, collected 360 days after TCRalphabeta/CD19-depleted stem cell transplant. The receptors come from a male patient between 2 and 10 years old who had a stem cell transplant for acute lymphoblastic leukemia, so the T cells may come from the graft donor.

This clonotype was picked up a small number of times. The chain recombines TRBV5-1 with TRBJ2-3; D unclear. This CDR3 is built from 13 residues. Germline V gene lookup returns CDR1 SGHRS and CDR2 YFSETQ. Deletions cut 2 bases from V and 4 bases from J, with 8 bases between. In DNA, the CDR3 is TGCGCCAGCAGCTTCTCGGGCGCAGATACGCAGTATTTT. This codes for CASSFSGADTQYF. Based on the CDR3 plus reference TRBV5-1 and TRBJ2-3, the full variable domain is KAGVTQTPRYLIKTRGQQVTLSCSPISGHRSVSWYQQTPGQGLQFLFEYFSETQRNKGNFPGRFSGRQFSNSRSEMNVSTLELGDSALYLCASSFSGADTQYFGPGTRLTVL.

This clonotype was detected ten times or more. V gene TRBV11-2 combines with J gene TRBJ2-2, with D unclear. Germline V gene lookup returns CDR1 SGHAT and CDR2 FQNNGV. Trimming cost V 2 bases and J 6 bases, with 13 bases left between them. This CDR3 is built from 15 residues. Here the CDR3 reads CASSLRRSRPGELFF. The CDR3 DNA sequence: TGTGCCAGCAGCTTAAGGAGATCCAGGCCCGGGGAGCTGTTTTTT.

This clonotype was observed many times. The chain carries TRBV15 and TRBJ2-3; D is ambiguous. V dropped 0 bases and J dropped 1 base, with 8 bases sitting between them. The CDR3 consists of 15 residues. Germline loops: CDR1 LNHNV, CDR2 YYDKDF (reference sequence). The CDR3 region is CATSREGGGTDTQYF. The CDR3 bases are TGTGCCACCAGCAGAGAGGGCGGAGGCACAGATACGCAGTATTTT.

This clonotype was counted between two and nine times. V gene TRBV24-1 combines with J gene TRBJ2-7; D might be TRBD1 (9 bases). The germline gives CDR1 KGHDR, CDR2 SFDVKD. This CDR3 has 22 residues. Trimming cost V 2 bases and J 4 bases, with 35 bases left between them. The CDR3 loop is CATSDSTSAGQGEGLAHYEQYF. The CDR3 DNA reads as TGTGCCACCAGTGATTCGACTTCAGCGGGACAGGGAGAAGGACTAGCTCATTACGAGCAGTACTTC.

There are a few counts of this clonotype. V is TRBV7-9 and J is TRBJ2-7; no definite D call. The ends were cut back, 1 base at V and 2 bases at J, with 9 bases in the middle. Germline CDR1 and CDR2: SEHNR and FQNEAQ (reference sequence). The CDR3 length is 14 residues. CDR3 amino acids: CASSLVGPPYEQYF. In DNA form, the CDR3 reads TGTGCCAGCAGCTTAGTTGGGCCCCCCTACGAGCAGTACTTC.

This clonotype was found a few times. The genes are TRBV5-1 and TRBJ1-1; 7 nucleotides align to TRBD1. This CDR3 is 15 amino acids long. The germline V gene encodes CDR1 SGHRS and CDR2 YFSETQ. With V trimmed by 1 base and J by 2 bases, 5 bases remained unmatched. CDR3 in amino acids: CASSLPTGFNTEAFF. In DNA, the CDR3 is TGCGCCAGCAGCTTGCCGACAGGGTTTAACACTGAAGCTTTCTTT.

This clonotype has only a few counts. The chain joins TRBV4-1 to TRBJ2-2; D uncertain. CDR1 MGHRA and CDR2 YSYEKL come from the germline V gene. Trimming shortened V by 2 bases and J by 3 bases, and 4 bases separated the two germline ends. The CDR3 is made up of 13 amino acids. The CDR3 here is CASSQPYTGELFF. The DNA for the CDR3 is TGCGCCAGCAGCCAACCGTACACCGGGGAGCTGTTTTTT.

This clonotype appeared a few times. The V gene is TRBV28, the J gene TRBJ2-1, with D possibly called TRBD1 or TRBD2 (5 bases each). Trimming stripped 6 bases from V and 8 bases from J, with 17 bases between. This CDR3 has 14 amino acids. The germline gives CDR1 MDHEN, CDR2 SYDVKM. The DNA of the CDR3 is TGTGCCAGCAGCCCAAAGGGAAGGGACCATGAGCAGTTCTTC. Encoded protein: CASSPKGRDHEQFF.

The genes are TRBV20-1 and TRBJ1-2; D uncertain. CDR1 is DFQATT and CDR2 is SNEGSKA in the germline V gene (reference sequence). The germline V and J ends were trimmed by 3 bases and 0 bases, with 11 bases remaining between them. The CDR3 contains 14 residues. CDR3 loop: CSARLAGANYGYTF. The CDR3 DNA is TGCAGTGCTAGGCTGGCAGGCGCTAACTATGGCTACACCTTC.

The chain uses TRBV7-8 and TRBJ2-2, with D uncertain. CDR1 is SGHVS and CDR2 is FQNEAQ in the germline V gene. V was trimmed by 5 bases and J by 9 bases, leaving 10 bases between them. The CDR3 has 12 residues. The chain's CDR3 is CASSPGPRELFF. The DNA for the CDR3 is TGTGCCAGCAGCCCCGGCCCAAGGGAGCTGTTTTTT.

The rearrangement uses TRBV7-6 and TRBJ2-5; unclear D gene. CDR1 and CDR2 (germline): SGHVS, FNYEAQ. The CDR3 loop spans 12 amino acids. V was pared by 1 base and J by 6 bases, with 6 bases between. The CDR3 here is CASSLDGKTQYF. CDR3 sequence (DNA): TGTGCCAGCAGCTTAGACGGAAAGACCCAGTACTTC.

This clonotype has at least ten counts. CDR3 nucleotides: TGTGCCAGCAGCTTAGCTTTAGTGACAGGGGCCAGCCGAGAGACCCAGTACTTC. Translation gives CASSLALVTGASRETQYF. This chain uses TRBV7-6 with TRBJ2-5, with 8 bases aligning to TRBD1. Germline CDR1 SGHVS, CDR2 FNYEAQ. With 0 bases clipped from V and 4 bases from J, the junction kept 13 bases outside the gene matches. This CDR3 is 18 amino acids long.

The chain carries TRBV21-1 and TRBJ2-7; the table's D call, TRBD1, has no DNA check behind it. TRBV21-1 is deemed a pseudogene. The CDR3 is 14 amino acids. In nucleotides, the CDR3 is TGTGCCAGCAGCAAATTCAAGTCAGGGGTTGAGCAGTACTTC. Translating gives CASSKFKSGVEQYF.

The rearrangement links TRBV29-1 to TRBJ2-3; weak D call: TRBD1 (7 bases). Trimming pared 4 bases from V and 1 base from J, leaving 18 bases between. Looked up from germline, CDR1 is SQVTM and CDR2 is ANQGSEA. The CDR3 totals 16 residues. The CDR3 DNA sequence: TGCAGCGTTGCTGCGGGACAGTTTGGTGGCACAGATACGCAGTATTTT. Protein product: CSVAAGQFGGTDTQYF.

This clonotype was seen only a few times. V is TRBV5-1 and J is TRBJ2-3; D might be TRBD1 or TRBD2, each matching 5 bases. In germline, CDR1 is SGHRS, CDR2 YFSETQ. Deletions cut 1 base from V and 2 bases from J, with 20 bases between. This CDR3 region has 18 residues. DNA of the CDR3: TGCGCCAGCAGCTTGAAGTTGGGACCCACCTTTTCCACAGATACGCAGTATTTT. Its protein is CASSLKLGPTFSTDTQYF.

This clonotype occurred a few times. The V gene is TRBV6-2 or TRBV6-3, the J gene TRBJ2-2; 7 bases agree with TRBD2. V was pared by 2 bases and J by 0 bases, with 3 bases of the junction left unmatched. This CDR3 is 16 amino acids long. The germline V gene has CDR1 MNHEY and CDR2 SVGEGT. The CDR3 DNA is TGTGCCAGCAGTTACGGAGCGGGACCGAACACCGGGGAGCTGTTTTTT. It specifies CASSYGAGPNTGELFF.

This clonotype was observed a few times. The chain carries TRBV12-3 or TRBV12-4 and TRBJ1-2, with 8 positions matching TRBD1. This CDR3 is 15 amino acids long. V lost 3 bases, J lost 4 bases, and 7 bases stayed unmatched. The CDR3 DNA sequence: TGTGCCAGCAGTTTCCCCGGACAGGGAATCTATGGCTACACCTTC. It specifies CASSFPGQGIYGYTF.

This clonotype was found a few times. The V gene is TRBV5-4, the J gene TRBJ2-1; tentatively, D is TRBD2 (7 bases). The CDR3 contains 14 residues. V was clipped by 4 bases and J by 5 bases, with 13 bases between them. Germline V lookup: CDR1 SGHNT, CDR2 YYREEE (reference sequence). CDR3 sequence (DNA): TGTGCCAGCAGCCCCGCGGGGGCCCACAATGAGCAGTTCTTC. Encoded protein: CASSPAGAHNEQFF.

In its sample, this clonotype was seen many times. DNA for the CDR3: TGCAGCGTTGTGGGGACGTGGGAGACCCAGTACTTC. It specifies CSVVGTWETQYF. The chain employs TRBV29-1 and TRBJ2-5; D may be TRBD1 or TRBD2 (5 bases each). Germline V gene lookup returns CDR1 SQVTM and CDR2 ANQGSEA. V was pared by 4 bases and J by 5 bases, with 11 bases between. This CDR3 is built from 12 residues.

Only a few counts were recorded for this clonotype. The rearrangement uses TRBV5-1 and TRBJ2-4, with D possibly TRBD1 on 6 matching bases. The germline gives CDR1 SGHRS, CDR2 YFSETQ. The CDR3 runs 16 residues. Deletions cut 0 bases from V and 4 bases from J, with 14 bases between. CDR3 in DNA: TGCGCCAGCAGCTTGGGGGGCCGGGACATTAAAAACATTCAGTACTTC. Translating gives CASSLGGRDIKNIQYF.

This clonotype came up a few times. Here the CDR3 DNA reads TGTGCCAGCAGCTTGACCGGGACTAGCGGGAGGGCCTCCGGGGAGCTGTTTTTT. The encoded protein is CASSLTGTSGRASGELFF. The chain recombines TRBV5-5 with TRBJ2-2; 16 nucleotides agree with TRBD2. The CDR3 covers 18 residues. Trimming at V came to 1 base and at J to 6 bases, leaving 6 bases not matched to a gene. Germline V CDR1 and CDR2: SGHKS, YYEKEE (reference sequence).